The 25 T cell receptor beta chains below come from one sample, sequenced in a study of cytomegalovirus exposure and HLA in healthy donors. With 60 Vbeta and 13 Jbeta primers, the PCR was carried out. Using immunoSEQ multiplex PCR, the repertoire was profiled, and TCRdb retains in-frame clones only, with some absent. The table lists about 140,000 clones, about 71% of them singletons. Source material: PBMCs. Receptor source: a woman aged 55-69 years in good health and CMV-seropositive.

The genes are TRBV7-2 and TRBJ1-1; D gene unclear. Trimming removed 2 bases from V and 0 bases from J, with 7 bases in between. There are 14 residues in the CDR3. Germline CDR1 reads SGHTA; CDR2 reads FQGNSA. The CDR3 is CASSLWEMNTEAFF. CDR3 coding DNA: TGTGCCAGCAGCTTATGGGAGATGAACACTGAAGCTTTCTTT.

The V and J genes are TRBV7-2 and TRBJ2-3, with D possibly matching TRBD2 (6 bases). Germline V gives CDR1 SGHTA, CDR2 FQGNSA. Trimming took off 6 bases at V and 2 bases at J, with 15 bases between the two ends. This CDR3 region has 15 residues. Here the CDR3 reads CASRRDGLHTDTQYF. DNA for the CDR3: TGTGCCAGCAGACGAGACGGACTACACACAGATACGCAGTATTTT. Full variable domain (missing parts from reference TRBV7-2 and TRBJ2-3): GAGVSQSPSNKVTEKGKDVELRCDPISGHTALYWYRQSLGQGLEFLIYFQGNSAPDKSGLPSDRFSAERTGGSVSTLTIQRTQQEDSAVYLCASRRDGLHTDTQYFGPGTRLTVL.

The chain joins TRBV15 to TRBJ1-2; the D is unclear. V lost 1 base and J lost 4, with 7 bases in between. Germline V gene sequence: CDR1 LNHNV, CDR2 YYDKDF (reference sequence). The CDR3 runs 13 residues. CDR3: CATSRGAGYGYTF. The DNA of the CDR3 is TGTGCCACCAGCAGAGGAGCGGGCTATGGCTACACCTTC.

V usage is TRBV5-1 and J usage is TRBJ1-5; D is perhaps TRBD1 (5 bases). Germline CDR1 and CDR2: SGHRS and YFSETQ. Between the trimmed V and J ends, which lost 0 bases and 5 bases, there was a span of 12 bases. The CDR3 has 15 residues. CDR3 nucleotides: TGCGCCAGCAGCTTGGAGGGCAGGGCGTATCAGCCCCAGCATTTT. It yields the protein CASSLEGRAYQPQHF.

There are a few counts of this clone. The chain recombines TRBV18 with TRBJ1-1, with TRBD1 matching 8 bases. This CDR3 comprises 14 residues. Per the germline V gene, CDR1 is KGHSH and CDR2 is LQKENI. J gave up 5 bases and V 2 bases, and 4 bases lay outside the gene matches. The CDR3 is CASSPKQGGTEAFF. The CDR3 DNA sequence: TGTGCCAGCTCACCAAAACAGGGGGGGACTGAAGCTTTCTTT.

The chain uses TRBV10-1 and TRBJ1-1; D unresolved. V was pared by 11 bases and J by 2 bases, with 15 bases between. This CDR3 has 13 amino acids. Germline CDR1 is WNHNN and CDR2 is SYGVQD (reference sequence). The CDR3 DNA follows: TGCGCCTCCAAGGGAGCCGTAAACACTGAAGCTTTCTTT. Protein product: CASKGAVNTEAFF.

V is TRBV9 and J is TRBJ2-3; unclear D gene. From germline, CDR1 is SGDLS and CDR2 YYNGEE. This CDR3 comprises 15 residues. V lost 0 bases and J 0 bases, leaving 8 bases between the germline ends. The CDR3 nucleotides are TGTGCCAGCAGCGTAGGTGCGCGTAGCACAGATACGCAGTATTTT. Amino acid sequence: CASSVGARSTDTQYF.

The chain carries TRBV18 and TRBJ1-1; D ambiguous. V was clipped by 3 bases and J by 1 base, with 9 bases between them. CDR3 size: 14 residues. The germline CDR1 and CDR2 sequences are KGHSH and LQKENI. The CDR3 region has the DNA TGTGCCAGCTCACCCCGTGCGGAGAACACTGAAGCTTTCTTT. This encodes CASSPRAENTEAFF.

The chain combines TRBV25-1 with TRBJ2-2; TRBD1 matches at 7 bases. This CDR3 has 15 amino acids. In germline, CDR1 is MGHDK, CDR2 SYGVNS. After removal of 3 bases from V and 6 bases from J, the junction contained 7 bases not matched to a gene. This CDR3 is CASSDPGQIAGELFF. The DNA for the CDR3 is TGTGCCAGCAGTGATCCGGGACAGATCGCCGGGGAGCTGTTTTTT.

The chain is built from TRBV10-3 and TRBJ2-1; 7 bases map to TRBD2. The CDR3 contains 13 residues. CDR1 and CDR2 from the germline V gene are ENHRY and SYGVKD. The V gene end was trimmed by 4 bases and the J gene end by 10 bases; junction bases not matched to a gene: 7. This CDR3 is CAISVGGSEEQFF. In DNA form, the CDR3 reads TGTGCCATCAGTGTCGGCGGGAGCGAGGAGCAGTTCTTC.

CDR3 in DNA: TGTGCCAGCAGTTTACAGGGTGTGGGCAATCAGCCCCAGCATTTT. It codes for CASSLQGVGNQPQHF. J is TRBJ1-5 and V is TRBV6-5; TRBD1 is a possible D gene (6 bases). The V end lost 4 bases, the J end lost 2 bases, and 12 bases lay between the germline ends. The CDR3 contains 15 residues. Germline lookup yields CDR1 MNHEY and CDR2 SVGAGI.

The chain couples TRBV19 to TRBJ2-7, with D possibly matching TRBD2 (6 bases). Germline CDR1 LNHDA, CDR2 SQIVND (reference sequence). Between the trimmed V and J ends, which lost 6 bases and 6 bases, there was a span of 18 bases. This CDR3 region has 14 residues. This CDR3 reads CASSPLADASEQYF. The DNA for the CDR3 is TGTGCCAGTAGCCCCTTAGCGGACGCCTCCGAGCAGTACTTC.

The sample holds a few counts of this clone. This sequence joins TRBV19 and TRBJ1-5, with 8 bases aligning to TRBD1. CDR3 length: 15 amino acids. Germline V gene lookup returns CDR1 LNHDA and CDR2 SQIVND (reference sequence). The V segment lost 4 bases and the J segment 2 bases; nucleotides outside the gene matches: 4. The CDR3 DNA is TGTGCCAGTAGTACCGTGGGACAGGGCAATCAGCCCCAGCATTTT. The encoded protein is CASSTVGQGNQPQHF.

The chain couples TRBV5-1 to TRBJ2-2; D may be TRBD2 (6 bases). CDR1 and CDR2 from the germline V gene are SGHRS and YFSETQ. The CDR3 contains 14 residues. The V end lost 0 bases, the J end lost 7 bases, and 10 bases lay between the germline ends. In DNA form, the CDR3 reads TGCGCCAGCAGCTTGGAACTAGCTGTCGGGGAGCTGTTTTTT. It encodes CASSLELAVGELFF.

The CDR3 region has the DNA TGCGCCAGCAGCGGGGGGACAGGACAAAATCAGCCCCAGCATTTT. It yields the protein CASSGGTGQNQPQHF. The chain couples TRBV5-1 to TRBJ1-5, with 8 bases matching TRBD1. V trimming: 4 bases; J trimming: 4 bases; junction bases outside the gene matches: 7. Germline V gene lookup returns CDR1 SGHRS and CDR2 YFSETQ. The CDR3 contains 15 residues.

This clone was counted a few times. The chain employs TRBV20-1 and TRBJ2-1; D gene unclear. CDR1 and CDR2 from the germline V gene are DFQATT and SNEGSKA (reference sequence). The CDR3 extends over 11 amino acids. The V end was cut by 1 base, the J end by 5 bases, with 3 bases between. The CDR3 DNA reads as TGCAGTGCTAGAGCCGACAATGAGCAGTTCTTC. It translates to CSARADNEQFF.

The CDR3 spells CASSLVVPSRDGYTF. In DNA form, the CDR3 reads TGCGCCAGCAGCTTGGTAGTGCCGTCGAGAGATGGCTACACCTTC. This chain uses TRBV5-1 with TRBJ1-2; the D is unclear. There are 15 residues in the CDR3. The germline gives CDR1 SGHRS, CDR2 YFSETQ. V was trimmed by 0 bases and J by 6 bases, leaving 15 bases between them.

This rearrangement joins TRBV5-4 to TRBJ1-4; the D gene is possibly TRBD1 (5 bases). Germline CDR1 and CDR2: SGHNT and YYREEE (reference sequence). Trimming stripped 0 bases from V and 4 bases from J, with 10 bases between. This CDR3 contains 15 residues. This CDR3 is CASSLGQQLNEKLFF. CDR3 bases: TGTGCCAGCAGCTTGGGACAGCAACTTAATGAAAAACTGTTTTTT.

This clone was seen only a few times. This chain uses TRBV28 with TRBJ2-7, with 11 bases fitting TRBD2. This CDR3 is built from 17 residues. Germline CDR1 is MDHEN and CDR2 is SYDVKM. The trim removed 8 bases at V and 1 base at J, leaving 13 bases unmatched. The CDR3 DNA is TGTGCCAGCTGCCGGCCGTCCGGGACTAGCGGTTCCTACGAGCAGTACTTC. As protein: CASCRPSGTSGSYEQYF. Complete variable domain (other parts from reference TRBV28 and TRBJ2-7): DVKVTQSSRYLVKRTGEKVFLECVQDMDHENMFWYRQDPGLGLRLIYFSYDVKMKEKGDIPEGYSVSREKKERFSLILESASTNQTSMYLCASCRPSGTSGSYEQYFGPGTRLTVT.

The V gene is TRBV7-3, the J gene TRBJ2-1, with D hard to call. This CDR3 region has 13 residues. V shed 5 bases and J shed 7 bases, with 12 bases lying between them. Germline V CDR1 and CDR2: SGHTA, FQGTGA. The CDR3 DNA sequence: TGTGCCAGCAGCATTTCTAGGCTAAATGAGCAGTTCTTC. Translating it yields CASSISRLNEQFF.

V is TRBV11-2 and J is TRBJ1-2, with TRBD1 matching 8 bases. CDR1 SGHAT and CDR2 FQNNGV come from the germline V gene. CDR3 size: 16 residues. V was pared by 0 bases and J by 5 bases, with 8 bases of the junction left unmatched. CDR3 region: CASSLDSGTGRYGYTF. The CDR3, as DNA: TGTGCCAGCAGCTTAGATTCCGGGACAGGTAGATATGGCTACACCTTC.

The chain joins TRBV30 to TRBJ1-2; possible D gene TRBD1, 5 bases. Germline values: CDR1 GTSNPN, CDR2 SVGIG (reference sequence). The CDR3 sequence is 13 residues long. The V and J ends lost 1 base and 8 bases respectively, with 14 bases between them. CDR3 bases: TGTGCCTGGAGTGGCGGATTCCAGGGAGGCTACACCTTC. This gives the protein CAWSGGFQGGYTF.

This clone has only a few counts. The chain recombines TRBV28 with TRBJ1-4, with D possibly TRBD1 on 6 matching bases. The ends were cut back, 4 bases at V and 7 bases at J, with 13 bases in the middle. This CDR3 has 14 residues. Germline CDR1 is MDHEN and CDR2 is SYDVKM. Here the CDR3 DNA reads TGTGCCAGCAGTTGGGGGGGGCTGGGTGAAAAACTGTTTTTT. Translation gives CASSWGGLGEKLFF.

The chain couples TRBV19 to TRBJ1-1, with D hard to call. CDR3 length: 16 residues. Trimming cost V 6 bases and J 0 bases, with 17 bases left between them. CDR1 is LNHDA, CDR2 SQIVND, per germline (reference sequence). The DNA for the CDR3 is TGTGCCAGTAGACCGGACGGGGAATTCGTGAACACTGAAGCTTTCTTT. It translates to CASRPDGEFVNTEAFF.

Only one count was recorded for this clone. The chain links TRBV7-2 to TRBJ2-7; TRBD1 matches 7 bases. The CDR3 has 13 residues. Germline V gene sequence: CDR1 SGHTA, CDR2 FQGNSA. V was pared by 8 bases and J by 3 bases, with 7 bases of the junction left unmatched. The CDR3 is CASGAGTVYEQYF. As DNA, the CDR3 is TGTGCCAGCGGGGCCGGGACAGTCTACGAGCAGTACTTC. Variable domain in full (rest from reference TRBV7-2 and TRBJ2-7): GAGVSQSPSNKVTEKGKDVELRCDPISGHTALYWYRQSLGQGLEFLIYFQGNSAPDKSGLPSDRFSAERTGGSVSTLTIQRTQQEDSAVYLCASGAGTVYEQYFGPGTRLTVT.